The 17 T cell receptor beta chains below come from one sample, sequenced in a study of regulatory T cells. Points from the study as a whole: In CD3G-deficient patients, conventional CD4+ T cells were enriched for hydrophobic CDR3 residues at positions 6 and 7.

These receptors' antigens are unknown. The primer mix had 52 TRBV and 13 TRBJ primers. The assay was immunoSEQ multiplex PCR, and TCRdb's table has in-frame clones only and misses some. The sample lists approximately 31,000 clones, over 90% occurring once. The specimen sequenced was conventional CD4+ T cells sorted from blood. The receptors were gathered from a child aged 2 to 15 with CD3G deficiency.

The genes are TRBV5-1 and TRBJ2-1; 12 nucleotides match TRBD2. V dropped 0 bases and J dropped 11; count of bases not matched to a gene: 6. Germline-derived CDR1 and CDR2 are SGHRS and YFSETQ. This CDR3 contains 15 residues. CDR3 nucleotide sequence: TGCGCCAGCAGCTTGGCCGGGCTAGCGGGAGGGCAGCAGTTCTTC. Its protein is CASSLAGLAGGQQFF. Drawing the rest from reference TRBV5-1 and TRBJ2-1, the complete variable domain is KAGVTQTPRYLIKTRGQQVTLSCSPISGHRSVSWYQQTPGQGLQFLFEYFSETQRNKGNFPGRFSGRQFSNSRSEMNVSTLELGDSALYLCASSLAGLAGGQQFFGPGTRLTVL.

This clone was detected only once. The chain recombines TRBV6-1 with TRBJ2-7; D is ambiguous. The CDR3 runs 13 residues. Germline V lookup: CDR1 MNHNS, CDR2 SASEGT. V lost 5 bases to trimming and J lost 7 bases, with 15 bases between them. CDR3 in amino acids: CASSSVLDVEQYF. CDR3 nucleotide sequence: TGTGCCAGCAGTTCTGTCCTTGACGTGGAGCAGTACTTC.

The chain recombines TRBV7-9 with TRBJ2-7, with 12 bases lining up with TRBD1. This CDR3 has 14 amino acids. CDR1 and CDR2 from the germline V gene are SEHNR and FQNEAQ (reference sequence). Trimming at V came to 5 bases and at J to 5 bases, leaving 4 bases not matched to a gene. Here the CDR3 reads CASSKRDRGHEQYF. CDR3 DNA sequence: TGTGCCAGCAGCAAAAGGGACAGGGGGCACGAGCAGTACTTC.

The chain is built from TRBV19 and TRBJ2-1; D gene unclear. This CDR3 is 13 amino acids long. Trimming shortened V by 1 base and J by 7 bases, and 8 bases separated the two germline ends. Germline CDR1 reads LNHDA; CDR2 reads SQIVND (reference sequence). CDR3 nucleotide sequence: TGTGCCAGTAGTATAGCCCCCTGGAATGAGCAGTTCTTC. It encodes CASSIAPWNEQFF.

Details on this clone: Other DNA sequences in the same sample also yield this CDR3. The V gene is TRBV5-1, the J gene TRBJ2-3, with D possibly being TRBD2 (6 bases). Per the germline V gene, CDR1 is SGHRS and CDR2 is YFSETQ. With 0 bases removed from V and 3 bases from J, the gap between germline ends came to 11 bases. The CDR3 runs to 15 residues. CDR3 sequence: CASSLVGRGTDTQYF. The CDR3 DNA follows: TGCGCCAGCAGCTTGGTCGGGAGAGGGACAGATACGCAGTATTTT. Looking up the rest from reference TRBV5-1 and TRBJ2-3 gives the full variable domain: KAGVTQTPRYLIKTRGQQVTLSCSPISGHRSVSWYQQTPGQGLQFLFEYFSETQRNKGNFPGRFSGRQFSNSRSEMNVSTLELGDSALYLCASSLVGRGTDTQYFGPGTRLTVL.

This clone has only one observation. This chain joins TRBV28 and TRBJ1-2; D is undetermined. The CDR3 has 15 amino acids. Trimming cost V 6 bases and J 4 bases, with 18 bases left between them. Germline V lookup: CDR1 MDHEN, CDR2 SYDVKM. CDR3 DNA: TGTGCCAGCAGCCCCACCGCTGGCACCACCTATGGCTACACCTTC. Translated, it gives CASSPTAGTTYGYTF.

This clone was seen a handful of times. This sequence joins TRBV5-1 and TRBJ2-1; 8 nucleotides match TRBD2. With V trimmed by 5 bases and J by 6 bases, 13 bases remained unmatched. Germline CDR1 is SGHRS and CDR2 is YFSETQ. The CDR3 is made up of 16 amino acids. In nucleotides, the CDR3 is TGCGCCAGCAGTCCGGCACTCGGGACTAGTTCCAATGAGCAGTTCTTC. This codes for CASSPALGTSSNEQFF.

The chain uses TRBV6-1 and TRBJ2-3; possibly TRBD1 or TRBD2 for D (5 bases each). CDR1 is MNHNS and CDR2 is SASEGT in the germline V gene. V lost 3 bases and J lost 3, with 13 bases in between. The length of the CDR3 is 15 residues. The CDR3, as DNA: TGTGCCAGCAGTGAGGGACGCTGGAGGACAGATACGCAGTATTTT. This sequence encodes CASSEGRWRTDTQYF.

This clone was observed a single time. This rearrangement joins TRBV28 to TRBJ2-1, with a tentative D call TRBD1 (6 bases). Germline V gene data show CDR1 as MDHEN and CDR2 as SYDVKM. Trimming cost V 2 bases and J 0 bases, with 23 bases left between them. The CDR3 runs to 20 residues. Here the CDR3 reads CASSLLHGTSPGSSYNEQFF. DNA of the CDR3: TGTGCCAGCAGTTTACTCCACGGGACATCCCCAGGGAGCTCCTACAATGAGCAGTTCTTC.

The CDR3 nucleotides are TGTGCCGGCCACGGGACCGCGGCTGAAAAACTGTTTTTT. This translates into CAGHGTAAEKLFF. The genes are TRBV10-3 and TRBJ1-4; D perhaps matches TRBD1 (5 bases). Germline values: CDR1 ENHRY, CDR2 SYGVKD. V shed 11 bases and J shed 7 bases, with 17 bases lying between them. The CDR3 extends over 13 amino acids.

J is TRBJ2-1 and V is TRBV19; 8 nucleotides align to TRBD2. J lost 4 bases, V lost 4 bases, and 6 bases had no gene match. Germline lookup yields CDR1 LNHDA and CDR2 SQIVND (reference sequence). The CDR3 totals 15 residues. CDR3 DNA sequence: TGTGCCAGTAGTAGGGTAGCGGGGACATACAATGAGCAGTTCTTC. Translated: CASSRVAGTYNEQFF. Full variable domain (rest looked up from reference TRBV19 and TRBJ2-1): DGGITQSPKYLFRKEGQNVTLSCEQNLNHDAMYWYRQDPGQGLRLIYYSQIVNDFQKGDIAEGYSVSREKKESFPLTVTSAQKNPTAFYLCASSRVAGTYNEQFFGPGTRLTVL.

The chain joins TRBV5-1 to TRBJ2-5; 7 nucleotides align to TRBD2. CDR1 and CDR2 from the germline V gene are SGHRS and YFSETQ. The CDR3 has 15 residues. V shed 0 bases and J 1 base; nucleotides not matched to a gene: 3. This CDR3 reads CASSLGSGFQETQYF. CDR3 in DNA: TGCGCCAGCAGCTTGGGTAGCGGGTTCCAAGAGACCCAGTACTTC.

The J gene is TRBJ2-5, the V gene TRBV7-9; D may be TRBD2 (6 bases). Trimming stripped 5 bases from V and 0 bases from J, with 13 bases between. This CDR3 is 15 amino acids long. Per the germline V gene, CDR1 is SEHNR and CDR2 is FQNEAQ (reference sequence). CDR3 coding DNA: TGTGCCAGCAGCCCCGGGACTTCGTACCAAGAGACCCAGTACTTC. Residues: CASSPGTSYQETQYF.

The chain joins TRBV28 to TRBJ1-4, with D unresolved. The V end lost 8 bases, the J end lost 5 bases, and 15 bases lay between the germline ends. There are 14 residues in the CDR3. Germline CDR1 is MDHEN and CDR2 is SYDVKM. CDR3 amino acids: CASRSRGGNEKLFF. The CDR3 DNA sequence: TGTGCCAGCCGTTCGCGGGGTGGAAATGAAAAACTGTTTTTT.

The DNA of the CDR3 is TGTGCCAGTAGTAAGGTCGGCAGGTTGAACACTGAAGCTTTCTTT. It is translated as CASSKVGRLNTEAFF. This chain connects TRBV19 to TRBJ1-1, with unresolved D. The CDR3 spans 15 residues. V was clipped by 4 bases and J by 0 bases, with 12 bases between them. Germline V CDR1 and CDR2: LNHDA, SQIVND (reference sequence).

The chain combines TRBV11-2 with TRBJ2-7, with TRBD2 matching over 9 bases. The CDR3 length is 14 residues. V dropped 4 bases and J dropped 6; count of bases not matched to a gene: 7. Germline V CDR1 and CDR2: SGHAT, FQNNGV. The CDR3 spells CASSSWREGPEQYF. The CDR3 DNA reads TGTGCCAGCAGCTCGTGGCGGGAGGGCCCCGAGCAGTACTTC.

This rearrangement joins TRBV6-1 to TRBJ2-3; D is unclear. The CDR3 covers 13 residues. Trimming took off 0 bases at V and 5 bases at J, with 6 bases between the two ends. Germline CDR1 and CDR2: MNHNS and SASEGT. CDR3 residues: CASSEADRDTQYF. In DNA, the CDR3 is TGTGCCAGCAGTGAAGCTGACCGAGATACGCAGTATTTT.